Included here is one T cell receptor beta chain sequence, with context. This receptor's antigen is unknown. Nothing much larger sits one base from this clone, and base qualities are not available. The record originates from a study of control samples from healthy donors and cancer patients (dated by TCRdb to about 2020). From the cysteine up to the phenylalanine, the CDR3 has a length of 15 residues. The sequence is cut down to CDR3 DNA, 45 bases in frame from base 1. Based on the germline V gene, the CDR1 and CDR2 sequences are MDHEN and SYDVKM. Germline trimming amounts to 3 bases on V and 7 bases on J, with 8 as the count of junction bases outside the gene matches. The protocol used for the library was the immunoSEQ multiplex PCR assay. As stored in TCRdb, this immuneACCESS dataset retains in-frame rearrangements with V and J assigned. A fraction of the clones does not appear; measured against another copy, unresolved V genes explain less than half of the discrepancy, and the remainder lacks a known reason. This sample gives about 110,000 clones in total; approximately 90% of them show up just once. 7.8% of the sample is held by the ten biggest clonotypes.

This TCR was recovered from a woman aged 18-29 years in good health. Sequenced input: blood. The sequence is built from TRBV28 and TRBJ1-5, with 8 bases in between that match TRBD1. The sequence in DNA is TGTGCCAGCAGTTTTTTCAGGGGGCTAAGGCAGCCCCAGCATTTT. Its coded protein is CASSFFRGLRQPQHF.